A selection of T cell receptor beta chains follows, all from one sample in a study of regulatory T cells in long-lasting Graves disease. One entry per CDR3 protein, called by TCRdb with MiXCR from the multiplex PCR reads. The sample consists of just over 600,000 distinct CDR3 sequences, around 15% of them appearing once. This same sample was also taken into another study, of T cells in Graves' hyperthyroidism and ophthalmopathy.

Material: peripheral blood mononuclear cells (PBMCs), obtained at new diagnosis, from a patient treated with antithyroid drugs. These receptors all come from a woman aged 30 to 39 with Graves disease. CDR3s include the opening cysteine and the closing phenylalanine or tryptophan. A D gene is named only where the DNA matches it firmly. Clone size, where shown, is once, few, many, or a class for clones that have expanded.

>-|-|15|TRBV6-5|TRBJ1-3
TGTGCCAGCAGTTACCAGGGTGGGGGAGGAAACACCATATATTTT
CASSYQGGGGNTIYF
>-|many|15|TRBV11-2|TRBJ1-2
TGTGCCAGCAGCTTAGATCTAAGCCGATTCTCCGGCTACACCTTC
CASSLDLSRFSGYTF
>-|-|15|TRBV27|TRBJ2-3
TGTGCCAGCATTCGCACCGGGACCCAAACAGATACGCAGTATTTT
CASIRTGTQTDTQYF
>-|-|11|TRBV10-3|TRBJ2-5
TGTGCCATCGCGAGTGGAGAGACCCAGTACTTC
CAIASGETQYF
>-|many|14|TRBV2|TRBJ2-5
TGTGCCAGCAGTGGGTCGCAGGTGCAAGAGACCCAGTACTTC
CASSGSQVQETQYF
>-|many|15|TRBV6-2/TRBV6-3|TRBJ2-6
TGTGCCAGCAGTTACGACAGCTCTGGGGCCAACGTCCTGACTTTC
CASSYDSSGANVLTF
>TRBD1|-|14|TRBV6-2/TRBV6-3|TRBJ2-7
TGTGCCAGCAGCGCCCGGGACAGGGTCTACGAGCAGTACTTC
CASSARDRVYEQYF
>TRBD2|many|15|TRBV6-2/TRBV6-3|TRBJ2-1
TGCGCCAGCAGCGGTACTAGCGGCGTTGGCAATGAGCAGTTCTTC
CASSGTSGVGNEQFF
>TRBD1|many|18|TRBV24-1|TRBJ2-3
TGTGCCACCAGTGACCCGGTGACAGGGAAAGGGGGCACAGATACGCAGTATTTT
CATSDPVTGKGGTDTQYF
>TRBD1|many|16|TRBV28|TRBJ1-1
TGTGCCAGCAGCCAAGGAATTGACAGGGGATGGACTGAAGCTTTCTTT
CASSQGIDRGWTEAFF
>TRBD1|many|14|TRBV2|TRBJ2-7
TGTGCCAGCAGCCTTGGACAGGGCATCCACGAGCAGTACTTC
CASSLGQGIHEQYF
>TRBD1|once|15|TRBV9|TRBJ1-2
TGTGCCAGCAGCGGAAGGACAGGACCTAACTATGGCTACACCTTC
CASSGRTGPNYGYTF
>-|many|13|TRBV7-3|TRBJ1-1
TGTGCCAGCAGCTCCGGACCCCGAGGTGAAGCTTTCTTT
CASSSGPRGEAFF
>TRBD1|few|14|TRBV28|TRBJ2-5
TGTGCCAGCAGTTGGGGACAGTCCCAAGAGACCCAGTACTTC
CASSWGQSQETQYF
>TRBD1|many|14|TRBV7-3|TRBJ1-6
TGTGCCAGCAGCGCACAGGGGGGGAATTCACCCCTCCACTTT
CASSAQGGNSPLHF
>-|many|15|TRBV7-9|TRBJ2-3
TGCGCCAGCAGCTTGGAATTTCAGAGTACAGATACGCAGTATTTT
CASSLEFQSTDTQYF
>TRBD1|few|13|TRBV6-1|TRBJ2-7
TGTGCCAGCAGACGACAGGGAAGGTACGAGCAGTACTTC
CASRRQGRYEQYF
>-|many|13|TRBV20-1|TRBJ2-7
TGCAGTGCTAGCCGGACAGTACAGGACGAGCAGTACTTC
CSASRTVQDEQYF
>-|-|17|TRBV20-1|TRBJ2-1
TGCAGTGCTAGAGACCCCCTGGCGGGAAAAGGTTACAATGAGCAGTTCTTC
CSARDPLAGKGYNEQFF
>-|many|13|TRBV6-2/TRBV6-3|TRBJ2-2
TGTGCCAGCAGGGACTCGGTCACCGGGGAGCTGTTTTTT
CASRDSVTGELFF
>TRBD1|many|15|TRBV6-1|TRBJ2-1
TGTGCCAGCAGGAGCATGACAGGGGAGAGGAATGAGCAGTTCTTC
CASRSMTGERNEQFF
>TRBD2|-|17|TRBV6-1|TRBJ2-7
TGTGCCAGCAGTGAAGCGCTTCAGGGCGGGAGGATTGCCGAGCAGTACTTC
CASSEALQGGRIAEQYF
>-|many|14|TRBV11-2|TRBJ2-2
TGTGCCAGCAGCGAAACAGGGAACACCGGGGAGCTGTTTTTT
CASSETGNTGELFF
>TRBD1|few|14|TRBV20-1|TRBJ2-7
TGCAGTACCCTTTCCGGAGACAGGGCCTACGAGCAGTACTTC
CSTLSGDRAYEQYF
>-|few|16|TRBV5-1|TRBJ2-3
TGCGCCAGCAGCTTCGCCTCTAGGAAGGGGACAGATACGCAGTATTTT
CASSFASRKGTDTQYF
>-|many|12|TRBV7-9|TRBJ2-7
TGTGCCAGCAGCTTAGTAGGCAGGGAGCAGTACTTC
CASSLVGREQYF
>-|few|13|TRBV20-1|TRBJ2-1
TGCAGTGCTAGCCAAACTAGTTATAGTGAGCAGTTCTTC
CSASQTSYSEQFF
>-|few|15|TRBV20-1|TRBJ2-1
TGCAGTGCTCCAGACAGTCACAGCTCCTACAATGAGCAGTTCTTC
CSAPDSHSSYNEQFF
>TRBD2|-|16|TRBV5-1|TRBJ2-1
TGCGCCAGCAGCCCGACTAGCGGGAGCTACTACAATGAGCAGCTCTTC
CASSPTSGSYYNEQLF
>-|many|18|TRBV11-2|TRBJ2-5
TGTGCCAGCAGCTTAGATCTCTCCCGACGAGGAGGAGTGGAGACCCAGTACTTC
CASSLDLSRRGGVETQYF
>-|few|13|TRBV7-9|TRBJ1-1
TGTGCCAGCACCTCTGGGGCGAACACTGAAGCTTTCTTT
CASTSGANTEAFF
>-|few|17|TRBV20-1|TRBJ2-5
TGCAGTGCTCAGGTCCAGAGAACGGACAGACAGCAAGAGACCCAGTACTTC
CSAQVQRTDRQQETQYF
>TRBD1|many|14|TRBV3-1|TRBJ1-2
TGTGCCAGCAGCCAAGTCGGGACAGGGAACGGCTACACCTTC
CASSQVGTGNGYTF
>TRBD1|-|13|TRBV10-2|TRBJ2-7
TGCGCCAGCACCCTGACAGGGGGCTACGAGCAGTACTTC
CASTLTGGYEQYF
>-|-|13|TRBV29-1|TRBJ1-2
TGCAGCGTTGGGACGGGGGTCAACTATGGCTACACCTTC
CSVGTGVNYGYTF
>TRBD2|many|13|TRBV18|TRBJ2-1
TGTGCCAGCTCACCCCGGGGGGGGTTTGAGCAGTTCTTC
CASSPRGGFEQFF
>-|few|13|TRBV7-2|TRBJ1-5
TGTGCCAGCAGCTGGTCGGGGGATCAGCCCCAGCATTTT
CASSWSGDQPQHF
>TRBD2|-|14|TRBV29-1|TRBJ2-2
TGCAGCGTGTTGGTGGGCGGGAGGACCGGGGAGCTGTTTTTT
CSVLVGGRTGELFF
>-|many|15|TRBV27|TRBJ2-1
TGTGCCAGCGGGACGGGGCAGGGGCTTTTGCGGAAGCAGTTCTTC
CASGTGQGLLRKQFF
>TRBD2|many|14|TRBV2|TRBJ2-7
TGTGCCAGCAGTCGGGAGCGGGACTCCTACGAGCAGTACTTC
CASSRERDSYEQYF
>-|many|14|TRBV12-3/TRBV12-4|TRBJ2-1
TGTGCCAGCATCCCCTCAATGGGAGACAATGAGCAGTTCTTC
CASIPSMGDNEQFF
>-|-|14|TRBV7-2|TRBJ1-1
TGTGCCACGCTCAACCGAGGGGTAACTGGTGAAGCTTTCTTT
CATLNRGVTGEAFF
>-|-|14|TRBV18|TRBJ1-5
TGTGCCAGCTCGCAACGGGGGGGGGATCAGCCCCAGCATTTT
CASSQRGGDQPQHF
>TRBD1|-|17|TRBV3-1|TRBJ2-7
TGTGCCAGCAGCCAATCGGGCAGGGGGCTATCCCTCTACGAGCAGTACTTC
CASSQSGRGLSLYEQYF
>-|few|16|TRBV5-1|TRBJ2-1
TGCGCCAGCAGCTTAGGGGGCGGGATCTCCTACAATGAGCAGTTCTTC
CASSLGGGISYNEQFF
>-|many|15|TRBV24-1|TRBJ2-5
TGTGCCACCAGTGAATCAACCATCCCCAGCCGGACCCAGTACTTC
CATSESTIPSRTQYF
>-|many|13|TRBV5-1|TRBJ2-7
TGCGCCAGCAGCGGGAAGGGGGCCTACGAGCAGTACTTC
CASSGKGAYEQYF
>TRBD1|-|15|TRBV18|TRBJ1-1
TGTGCCAGCTCACCCTCACAGGGGTTGAACACTGAAGCTTTCTTT
CASSPSQGLNTEAFF